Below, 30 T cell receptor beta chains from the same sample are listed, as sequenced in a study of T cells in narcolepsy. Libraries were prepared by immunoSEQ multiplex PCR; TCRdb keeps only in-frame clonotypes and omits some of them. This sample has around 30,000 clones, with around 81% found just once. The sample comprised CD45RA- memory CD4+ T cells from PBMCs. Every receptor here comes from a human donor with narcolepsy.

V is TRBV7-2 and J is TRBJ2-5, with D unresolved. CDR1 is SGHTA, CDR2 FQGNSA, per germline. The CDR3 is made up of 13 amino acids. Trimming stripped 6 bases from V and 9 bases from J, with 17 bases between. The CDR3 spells CASSLEAPRAQYF. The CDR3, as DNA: TGTGCCAGCAGTCTCGAGGCCCCAAGGGCCCAGTACTTC.

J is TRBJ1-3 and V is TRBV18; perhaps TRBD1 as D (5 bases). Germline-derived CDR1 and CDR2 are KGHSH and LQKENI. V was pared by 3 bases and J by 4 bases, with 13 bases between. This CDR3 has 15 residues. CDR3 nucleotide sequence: TGTGCCAGCTCACCTGACAGAGCATCCGGAAACACCATATATTTT. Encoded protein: CASSPDRASGNTIYF.

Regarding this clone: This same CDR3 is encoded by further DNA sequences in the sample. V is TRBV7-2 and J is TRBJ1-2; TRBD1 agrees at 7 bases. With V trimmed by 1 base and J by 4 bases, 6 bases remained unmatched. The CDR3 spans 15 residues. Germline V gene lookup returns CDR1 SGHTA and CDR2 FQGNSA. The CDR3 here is CASSLEGQRLYGYTF. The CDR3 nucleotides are TGTGCCAGCAGCTTAGAGGGACAGAGACTCTATGGCTACACCTTC.

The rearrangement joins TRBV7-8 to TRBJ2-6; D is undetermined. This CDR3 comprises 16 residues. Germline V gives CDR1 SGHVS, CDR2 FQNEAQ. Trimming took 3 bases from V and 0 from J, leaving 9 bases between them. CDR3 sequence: CASSLGSSSGANVLTF. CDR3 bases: TGTGCCAGCAGCTTGGGCAGTAGCTCTGGGGCCAACGTCCTGACTTTC.

The CDR3: CASSIGRESGANVLTF. The CDR3 nucleotides are TGTGCCAGTAGTATTGGGCGTGAGTCTGGGGCCAACGTCCTGACTTTC. The V and J genes are TRBV19 and TRBJ2-6, with D hard to call. V was shortened by 3 bases and J by 1 base, with 10 bases between the two germline ends. The CDR3 extends over 16 amino acids. Germline loops: CDR1 LNHDA, CDR2 SQIVND (reference sequence). Drawing the rest from reference TRBV19 and TRBJ2-6, the complete variable domain is DGGITQSPKYLFRKEGQNVTLSCEQNLNHDAMYWYRQDPGQGLRLIYYSQIVNDFQKGDIAEGYSVSREKKESFPLTVTSAQKNPTAFYLCASSIGRESGANVLTFGAGSRLTVL.

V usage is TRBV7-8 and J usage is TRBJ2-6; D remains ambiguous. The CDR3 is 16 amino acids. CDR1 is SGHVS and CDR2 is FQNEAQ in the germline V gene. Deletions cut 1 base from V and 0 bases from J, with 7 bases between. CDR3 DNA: TGTGCCAGCAGCTTAGAGGGCCGCTCTGGGGCCAACGTCCTGACTTTC. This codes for CASSLEGRSGANVLTF.

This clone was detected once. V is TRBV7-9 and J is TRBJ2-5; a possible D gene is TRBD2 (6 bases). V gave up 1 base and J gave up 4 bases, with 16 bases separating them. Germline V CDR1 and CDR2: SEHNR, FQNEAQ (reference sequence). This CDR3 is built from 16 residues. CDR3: CASSLVGGTPGETQYF. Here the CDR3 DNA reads TGTGCCAGCAGCTTAGTAGGCGGGACTCCCGGAGAGACCCAGTACTTC.

The CDR3 DNA reads as TGTGCCAGCAGCCCCCAGCCACAGAGCTCCTACAATGAGCAGTTCTTC. This translates into CASSPQPQSSYNEQFF. This chain joins TRBV7-2 and TRBJ2-1; D not certain. CDR3 length: 16 residues. With 5 bases removed from V and 0 bases from J, the gap between germline ends came to 14 bases. Germline V gene sequence: CDR1 SGHTA, CDR2 FQGNSA.

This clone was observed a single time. For the CDR3, the DNA is TGCGCCAGCAGCCAGGCGACAGCTCGCTCCTACAATGAGCAGTTCTTC. This translates into CASSQATARSYNEQFF. The V and J genes are TRBV4-3 and TRBJ2-1, with D maybe TRBD1 (5 bases). The ends were cut back, 3 bases at V and 0 bases at J, with 12 bases in the middle. The CDR3 runs 16 residues. Germline-derived CDR1 and CDR2 are LGHNA and YSLEER.

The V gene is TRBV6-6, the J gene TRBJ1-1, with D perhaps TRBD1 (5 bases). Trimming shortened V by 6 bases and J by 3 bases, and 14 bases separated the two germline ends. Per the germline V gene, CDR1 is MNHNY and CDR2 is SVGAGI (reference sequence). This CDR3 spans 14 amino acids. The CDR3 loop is CASSLVTGDTEAFF. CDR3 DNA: TGTGCCAGCAGCCTCGTCACAGGTGACACTGAAGCTTTCTTT.

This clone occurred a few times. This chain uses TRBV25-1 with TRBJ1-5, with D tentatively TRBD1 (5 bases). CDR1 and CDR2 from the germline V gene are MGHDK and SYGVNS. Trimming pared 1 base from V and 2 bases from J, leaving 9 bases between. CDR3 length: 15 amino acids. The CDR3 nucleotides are TGTGCCAGCAGTGAATCGGGGGTCGGCAATCAGCCCCAGCATTTT. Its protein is CASSESGVGNQPQHF. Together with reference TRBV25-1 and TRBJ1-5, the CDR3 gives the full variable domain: EADIYQTPRYLVIGTGKKITLECSQTMGHDKMYWYQQDPGMELHLIHYSYGVNSTEKGDLSSESTVSRIRTEHFPLTLESARPSHTSQYLCASSESGVGNQPQHFGDGTRLSIL.

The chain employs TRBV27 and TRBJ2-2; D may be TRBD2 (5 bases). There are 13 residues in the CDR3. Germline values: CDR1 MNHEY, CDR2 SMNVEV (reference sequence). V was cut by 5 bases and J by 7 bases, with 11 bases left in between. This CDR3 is CASSRYGDGELFF. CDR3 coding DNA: TGTGCCAGCAGTCGATACGGGGACGGGGAGCTGTTTTTT.

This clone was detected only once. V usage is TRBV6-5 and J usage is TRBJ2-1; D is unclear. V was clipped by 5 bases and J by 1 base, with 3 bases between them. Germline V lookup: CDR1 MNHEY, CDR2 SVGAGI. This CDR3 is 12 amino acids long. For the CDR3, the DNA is TGTGCCAGCAGTCCTTCCTACAATGAGCAGTTCTTC. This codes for CASSPSYNEQFF.

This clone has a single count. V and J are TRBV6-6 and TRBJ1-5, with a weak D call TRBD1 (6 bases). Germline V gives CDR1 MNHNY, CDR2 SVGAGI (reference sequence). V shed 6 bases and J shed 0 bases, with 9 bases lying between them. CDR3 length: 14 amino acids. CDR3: CASSQGGSNQPQHF. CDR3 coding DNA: TGTGCCAGCAGCCAAGGGGGTAGCAATCAGCCCCAGCATTTT.

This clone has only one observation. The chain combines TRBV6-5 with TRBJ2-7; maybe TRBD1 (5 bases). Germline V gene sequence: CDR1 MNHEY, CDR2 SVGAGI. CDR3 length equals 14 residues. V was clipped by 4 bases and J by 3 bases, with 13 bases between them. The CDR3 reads CASSLGAGRYEQYF. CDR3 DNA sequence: TGTGCCAGCAGTTTAGGGGCAGGCCGCTACGAGCAGTACTTC.

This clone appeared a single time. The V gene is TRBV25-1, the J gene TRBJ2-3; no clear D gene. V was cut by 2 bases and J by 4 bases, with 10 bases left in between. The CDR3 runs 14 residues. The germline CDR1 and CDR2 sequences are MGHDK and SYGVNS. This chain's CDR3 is CASSELVFADTQYF. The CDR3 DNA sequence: TGTGCCAGCAGTGAACTAGTTTTTGCAGATACGCAGTATTTT.

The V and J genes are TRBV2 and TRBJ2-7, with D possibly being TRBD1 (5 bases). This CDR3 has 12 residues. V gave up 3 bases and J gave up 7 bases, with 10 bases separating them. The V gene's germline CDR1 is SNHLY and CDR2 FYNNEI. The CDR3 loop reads CASSEGPAEQYF. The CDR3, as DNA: TGTGCCAGCAGTGAGGGGCCTGCGGAGCAGTACTTC. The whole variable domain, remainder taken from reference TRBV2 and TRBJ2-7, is EPEVTQTPSHQVTQMGQEVILRCVPISNHLYFYWYRQILGQKVEFLVSFYNNEISEKSEIFDDQFSVERPDGSNFTLKIRSTKLEDSAMYFCASSEGPAEQYFGPGTRLTVT.

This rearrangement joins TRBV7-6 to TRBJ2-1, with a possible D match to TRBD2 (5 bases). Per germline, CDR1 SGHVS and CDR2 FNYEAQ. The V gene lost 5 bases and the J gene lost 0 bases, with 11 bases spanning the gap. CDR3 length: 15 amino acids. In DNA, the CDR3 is TGTGCCAGCAGCGTGGGAGAAAGCTCCTACAATGAGCAGTTCTTC. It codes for CASSVGESSYNEQFF.

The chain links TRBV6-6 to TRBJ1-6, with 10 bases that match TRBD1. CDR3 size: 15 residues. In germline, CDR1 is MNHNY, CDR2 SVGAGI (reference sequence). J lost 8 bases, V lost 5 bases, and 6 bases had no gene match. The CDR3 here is CASSQRQGAYSPLHF. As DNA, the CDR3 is TGTGCCAGCAGTCAAAGACAGGGGGCTTATTCACCCCTCCACTTT.

CDR3 residues: CASSPQAGASSGNTIYF. CDR3 bases: TGTGCCAGCTCACCGCAGGCGGGGGCGAGCTCTGGAAACACCATATATTTT. The gene calls are TRBV18 and TRBJ1-3; maybe TRBD1 (6 bases). Trimming removed 3 bases from V and 0 bases from J, with 15 bases in between. From germline, CDR1 is KGHSH and CDR2 LQKENI. The CDR3 length is 17 residues.

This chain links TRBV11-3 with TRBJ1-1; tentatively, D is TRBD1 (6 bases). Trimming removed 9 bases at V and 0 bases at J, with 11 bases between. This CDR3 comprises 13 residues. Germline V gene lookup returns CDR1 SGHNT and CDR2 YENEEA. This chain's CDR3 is CARKTGMNTEAFF. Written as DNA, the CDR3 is TGTGCCAGGAAGACAGGTATGAACACTGAAGCTTTCTTT.

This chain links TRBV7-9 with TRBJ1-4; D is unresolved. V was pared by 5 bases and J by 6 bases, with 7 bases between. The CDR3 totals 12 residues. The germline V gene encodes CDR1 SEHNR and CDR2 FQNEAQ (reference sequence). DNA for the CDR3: TGTGCCAGCAGCCCCGACGATGAAAAACTGTTTTTT. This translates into CASSPDDEKLFF. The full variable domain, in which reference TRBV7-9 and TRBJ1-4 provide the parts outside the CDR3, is DTGVSQNPRHKITKRGQNVTFRCDPISEHNRLYWYRQTLGQGPEFLTYFQNEAQLEKSRLLSDRFSAERPKGSFSTLEIQRTEQGDSAMYLCASSPDDEKLFFGSGTQLSVL.

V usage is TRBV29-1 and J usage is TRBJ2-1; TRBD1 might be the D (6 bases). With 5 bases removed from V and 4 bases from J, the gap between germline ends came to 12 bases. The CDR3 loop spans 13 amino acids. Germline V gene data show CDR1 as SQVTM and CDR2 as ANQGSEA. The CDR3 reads CSVSYRAYNEQFF. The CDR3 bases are TGCAGCGTTTCCTACAGGGCATACAATGAGCAGTTCTTC.

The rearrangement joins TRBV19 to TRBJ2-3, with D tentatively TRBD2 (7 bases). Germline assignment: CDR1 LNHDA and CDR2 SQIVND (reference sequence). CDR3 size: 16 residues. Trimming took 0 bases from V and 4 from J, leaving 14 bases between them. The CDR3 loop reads CASSIEGGGRADTQYF. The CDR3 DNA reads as TGTGCCAGTAGTATAGAAGGCGGGGGCCGGGCAGATACGCAGTATTTT.

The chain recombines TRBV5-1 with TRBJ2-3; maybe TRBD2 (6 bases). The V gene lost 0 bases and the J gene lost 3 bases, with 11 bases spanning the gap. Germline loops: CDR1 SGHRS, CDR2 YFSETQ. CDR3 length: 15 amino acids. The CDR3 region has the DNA TGCGCCAGCAGCTTGGTGGACGGGGGAACAGATACGCAGTATTTT. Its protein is CASSLVDGGTDTQYF.

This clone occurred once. CDR3 loop: CASSQEVGQNYGYTF. The CDR3 DNA reads as TGCGCCAGCAGCCAAGAGGTCGGACAAAACTATGGCTACACCTTC. The chain uses TRBV4-3 and TRBJ1-2, with a weak D call TRBD1 (5 bases). The CDR3 is 15 residues long. CDR1 is LGHNA and CDR2 is YSLEER in the germline V gene. V shed 0 bases and J shed 2 bases, with 10 bases lying between them.

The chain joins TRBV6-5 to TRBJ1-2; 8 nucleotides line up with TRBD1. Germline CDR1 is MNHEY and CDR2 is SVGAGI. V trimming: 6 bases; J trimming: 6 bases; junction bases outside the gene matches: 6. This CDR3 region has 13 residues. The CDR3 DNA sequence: TGTGCCAGCAGCCCGACAGGGGCGGATGGCTACACCTTC. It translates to CASSPTGADGYTF.

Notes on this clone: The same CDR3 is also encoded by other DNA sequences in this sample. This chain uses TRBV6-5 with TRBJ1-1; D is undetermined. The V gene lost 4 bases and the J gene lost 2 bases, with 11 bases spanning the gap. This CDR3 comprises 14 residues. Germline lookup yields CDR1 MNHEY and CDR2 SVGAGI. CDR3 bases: TGTGCCAGCAGTTCGCAGACGGCCAACACTGAAGCTTTCTTT. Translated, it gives CASSSQTANTEAFF.

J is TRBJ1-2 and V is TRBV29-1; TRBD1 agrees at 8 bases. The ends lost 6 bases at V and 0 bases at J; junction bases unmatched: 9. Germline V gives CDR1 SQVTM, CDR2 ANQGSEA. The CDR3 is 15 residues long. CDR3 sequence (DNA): TGCAGCGTCACTGACAGGGGCCCAGCTAACTATGGCTACACCTTC. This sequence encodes CSVTDRGPANYGYTF.

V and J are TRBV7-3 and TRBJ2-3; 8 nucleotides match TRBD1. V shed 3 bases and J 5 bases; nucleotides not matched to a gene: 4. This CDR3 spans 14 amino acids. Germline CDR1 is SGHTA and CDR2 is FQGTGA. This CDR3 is CASSFGQGGDTQYF. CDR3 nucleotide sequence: TGTGCCAGCAGCTTCGGACAGGGTGGAGATACGCAGTATTTT. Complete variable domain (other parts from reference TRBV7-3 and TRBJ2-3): GAGVSQTPSNKVTEKGKYVELRCDPISGHTALYWYRQSLGQGPEFLIYFQGTGAADDSGLPNDRFFAVRPEGSVSTLKIQRTERGDSAVYLCASSFGQGGDTQYFGPGTRLTVL.